Presented here are 30 T cell receptor beta chains from one specimen sequenced in a study of shared clonotypes between healthy human individuals. Assay used: immunoSEQ multiplex PCR; TCRdb lists only in-frame clones, some missing. The sample lists about 1.1 million clones; around three quarters were seen once. What was sequenced was memory CD4+ T cells from PBMCs. Subset: CD45RA-negative fraction. The receptors stem from a young man in good health. Some clones in this sample may be carry-over from other donors' samples.

The rearrangement uses TRBV5-4 and TRBJ1-1; D unclear. CDR1 SGHNT and CDR2 YYREEE come from the germline V gene (reference sequence). V lost 2 bases to trimming and J lost 0 bases, with 5 bases between them. This CDR3 comprises 13 residues. This CDR3 reads CASSFPMNTEAFF. The CDR3 DNA follows: TGTGCCAGCAGCTTTCCCATGAACACTGAAGCTTTCTTT. The entire variable domain, with the rest obtained from reference TRBV5-4 and TRBJ1-1, is as follows: ETGVTQSPTHLIKTRGQQVTLRCSSQSGHNTVSWYQQALGQGPQFIFQYYREEENGRGNFPPRFSGLQFPNYSSELNVNALELDDSALYLCASSFPMNTEAFFGQGTRLTVV.

With regard to this clone: A much larger clone is a single base away; this may be a read error. Other nucleotide sequences from this sample produce the same CDR3. V gene TRBV5-4 combines with J gene TRBJ1-2, with D unresolved. The CDR3 is 11 amino acids. From germline, CDR1 is SGHNT and CDR2 YYREEE (reference sequence). V shed 3 bases and J shed 4 bases, with 4 bases lying between them. CDR3 coding DNA: TGTGCCAGCAGCTCTGGCTATGGCTACACCTTC. The encoded protein is CASSSGYGYTF.

The chain joins TRBV2 to TRBJ2-7; the match to TRBD2 covers 8 bases. The V and J ends lost 5 bases and 6 bases, in that order; junction bases with no gene match: 6. CDR3 length equals 13 residues. Germline-derived CDR1 and CDR2 are SNHLY and FYNNEI. The CDR3 DNA sequence: TGTGCCAGCAGTTCCCAAGCGGGAGTCGAGCAGTACTTC. As protein: CASSSQAGVEQYF.

J is TRBJ2-5 and V is TRBV2; D is uncertain. This CDR3 comprises 13 residues. The germline gives CDR1 SNHLY, CDR2 FYNNEI. V was cut by 5 bases and J by 2 bases, with 9 bases left in between. This CDR3 reads CASSWNYQETQYF. CDR3 DNA sequence: TGTGCCAGCAGTTGGAACTATCAAGAGACCCAGTACTTC.

This clone was detected once. The chain is built from TRBV11-2 and TRBJ2-2; tentatively, D is TRBD2 (6 bases). The CDR3 has 17 residues. Deletions cut 1 base from V and 6 bases from J, with 18 bases between. Germline CDR1 SGHAT, CDR2 FQNNGV. CDR3 nucleotides: TGTGCCAGCAGCTTAGTTTATGGGCGGGATTACTCCGGGGAGCTGTTTTTT. Its protein is CASSLVYGRDYSGELFF.

The chain has TRBV5-1 and TRBJ2-5; TRBD1 might be the D (6 bases). Trimming removed 2 bases from V and 5 bases from J, with 10 bases in between. CDR3 size: 13 residues. CDR1 and CDR2 (germline): SGHRS, YFSETQ. This CDR3 reads CASSFGRGETQYF. In DNA form, the CDR3 reads TGCGCCAGCAGCTTCGGAAGGGGGGAGACCCAGTACTTC.

The chain carries TRBV11-2 and TRBJ2-3; D remains ambiguous. The CDR3 extends over 17 amino acids. Trimming removed 3 bases from V and 0 bases from J, with 16 bases in between. Germline CDR1 and CDR2: SGHAT and FQNNGV. In nucleotides, the CDR3 is TGTGCCAGCAGCTTTCGGCTATCGAAAGTTAGCACAGATACGCAGTATTTT. Translated, it gives CASSFRLSKVSTDTQYF. The full variable domain, with the rest looked up from reference TRBV11-2 and TRBJ2-3, is EAGVAQSPRYKIIEKRQSVAFWCNPISGHATLYWYQQILGQGPKLLIQFQNNGVVDDSQLPKDRFSAERLKGVDSTLKIQPAKLEDSAVYLCASSFRLSKVSTDTQYFGPGTRLTVL.

V usage is TRBV10-3 and J usage is TRBJ2-1; D call uncertain. The CDR3 is 15 residues long. V lost 7 bases and J 7 bases, leaving 20 bases between the germline ends. In germline, CDR1 is ENHRY, CDR2 SYGVKD. This CDR3 is CAITPAATELNEQFF. CDR3 DNA: TGTGCCATCACCCCCGCAGCTACTGAACTAAATGAGCAGTTCTTC.

A few counts support this clone. CDR3 in DNA: TGTGCCAGTACTGACCCCCGGGACAGTGATACCCGTGGCTACACCTTC. Amino acid sequence: CASTDPRDSDTRGYTF. The chain combines TRBV19 with TRBJ1-2; TRBD1 aligns across 7 bases. The CDR3 consists of 16 residues. Germline V gene lookup returns CDR1 LNHDA and CDR2 SQIVND (reference sequence). V trimming: 7 bases; J trimming: 7 bases; junction bases outside the gene matches: 18.

This rearrangement joins TRBV7-2 to TRBJ2-1; D perhaps matches TRBD1 (6 bases). V lost 0 bases and J 9 bases, leaving 21 bases between the germline ends. The length of the CDR3 is 17 residues. CDR1 is SGHTA and CDR2 is FQGNSA in the germline V gene. The CDR3 sequence: CASSLADFASRGREQFF. As DNA, the CDR3 is TGTGCCAGCAGCTTAGCTGATTTCGCTAGCAGGGGCCGTGAGCAGTTCTTC. The entire variable domain, with the rest obtained from reference TRBV7-2 and TRBJ2-1, is as follows: GAGVSQSPSNKVTEKGKDVELRCDPISGHTALYWYRQSLGQGLEFLIYFQGNSAPDKSGLPSDRFSAERTGGSVSTLTIQRTQQEDSAVYLCASSLADFASRGREQFFGPGTRLTVL.

The V call is TRBV6-6, the J call TRBJ1-2, with 11 bases identical to TRBD1. The CDR3 loop spans 14 amino acids. V lost 6 bases, J lost 3 bases, and 3 bases stayed unmatched. CDR1 is MNHNY, CDR2 SVGAGI, per germline (reference sequence). CDR3 residues: CASRGTGGDYGYTF. The CDR3 DNA follows: TGTGCCAGCAGGGGGACAGGGGGAGACTATGGCTACACCTTC.

The rearrangement joins TRBV6-1 to TRBJ2-7; 10 bases agree with TRBD2. The CDR3 totals 19 residues. Germline V gene sequence: CDR1 MNHNS, CDR2 SASEGT. V was pared by 4 bases and J by 4 bases, with 19 bases of the junction left unmatched. The CDR3: CASSGPGLARVWSGYEQYF. The CDR3, as DNA: TGTGCCAGCAGTGGGCCGGGACTAGCGCGAGTTTGGTCAGGATACGAGCAGTACTTC.

This chain connects TRBV4-2 to TRBJ2-5, with D hard to call. CDR3 size: 14 residues. V lost 1 base, J lost 0 bases, and 6 bases lay in between. Germline V CDR1 and CDR2: LGHNA, YNFKEQ. The CDR3 is CASSQVLYQETQYF. In nucleotides, the CDR3 is TGTGCCAGCAGCCAAGTCCTTTACCAAGAGACCCAGTACTTC.

This clone came up many times. Other DNA sequences in this specimen translate into the identical CDR3. V gene TRBV5-1 combines with J gene TRBJ1-2, with D unclear. The CDR3 covers 14 residues. The V gene's germline CDR1 is SGHRS and CDR2 YFSETQ. V was cut by 0 bases and J by 4 bases, with 10 bases left in between. This chain's CDR3 is CASSLAPGSYGYTF. The DNA of the CDR3 is TGCGCCAGCAGCTTGGCCCCCGGGTCCTATGGCTACACCTTC.

This clone was seen more than once but under ten times. This sequence may be a read error, since a much larger clone differs from it by one base. The sample carries other DNA sequences with the same CDR3. J is TRBJ1-1 and V is TRBV18; the D is unclear. The germline CDR1 and CDR2 sequences are KGHSH and LQKENI. This CDR3 is 13 amino acids long. V lost 1 base to trimming and J lost 1 base, with 4 bases between them. This chain's CDR3 is CASSPLGNTEAFF. The CDR3 DNA reads as TGTGCCAGCTCACCACTGGGGAACACTGAAGCTTTCTTT.

V usage is TRBV19 and J usage is TRBJ2-1; TRBD2 aligns across 13 bases. V gave up 5 bases and J gave up 2 bases; unmatched junction bases: 15. The CDR3 extends over 20 amino acids. Germline lookup yields CDR1 LNHDA and CDR2 SQIVND (reference sequence). The CDR3 DNA follows: TGTGCCAGTAGTTATTTTGGGACTAGCGGGACCTCGACCACCTACAATGAGCAGTTCTTC. Its translation: CASSYFGTSGTSTTYNEQFF.

J is TRBJ2-1 and V is TRBV5-1; D perhaps matches TRBD2 (6 bases). The V gene's germline CDR1 is SGHRS and CDR2 YFSETQ. V was shortened by 4 bases and J by 9 bases, with 17 bases between the two germline ends. The CDR3 sequence is 14 residues long. CDR3 in amino acids: CASSISTSLGEQFF. The CDR3 DNA follows: TGCGCCAGCAGCATATCGACTAGTTTAGGTGAGCAGTTCTTC.

This clone was seen a few times. The rearrangement uses TRBV21-1 and TRBJ2-4. TRBV21-1 is an annotated pseudogene. This CDR3 has 9 amino acids. CDR3 in amino acids: CAKWGFQYF. Written as DNA, the CDR3 is TGTGCCAAGTGGGGATTTCAGTACTTC.

This clone was counted once. At the DNA level, this CDR3 is encoded by other sequences in the same sample as well. The chain employs TRBV28 and TRBJ2-2; no firm D call. V was cut by 5 bases and J by 6 bases, with 7 bases left in between. The CDR3 covers 12 residues. Germline V gives CDR1 MDHEN, CDR2 SYDVKM. This chain's CDR3 is CASSLGPGELFF. The CDR3 DNA reads TGTGCCAGCAGTCTAGGACCCGGGGAGCTGTTTTTT.

The gene calls are TRBV6-5 and TRBJ2-2, with 7 nucleotides matching TRBD1. The germline V gene encodes CDR1 MNHEY and CDR2 SVGAGI. The CDR3 extends over 14 amino acids. V was pared by 6 bases and J by 13 bases, with 14 bases of the junction left unmatched. CDR3 sequence (DNA): TGTGCCAGCAGGGGGACAGCTCAACGGGGCCGGCTGTTTTTT. It encodes CASRGTAQRGRLFF.

The chain is built from TRBV18 and TRBJ1-4; 7 bases fit TRBD1. Germline V lookup: CDR1 KGHSH, CDR2 LQKENI. The CDR3 is 15 residues long. Losses at the gene ends were 3 bases for V and 3 bases for J; bases not matched to a gene: 4. The CDR3 region has the DNA TGTGCCAGCTCACCCCAGGGGGTAGCTAATGAAAAACTGTTTTTT. Translation gives CASSPQGVANEKLFF.

Many counts were recorded for this clone. The chain combines TRBV7-7 with TRBJ1-2, with D uncertain. This CDR3 has 13 amino acids. The ends were cut back, 11 bases at V and 4 bases at J, with 17 bases in the middle. CDR1 and CDR2 (germline): SSHAT, FNYEAQ (reference sequence). The CDR3 loop is CAVGDYGSYGYTF. The CDR3 region has the DNA TGTGCCGTCGGGGATTATGGTTCCTATGGCTACACCTTC.

The chain links TRBV2 to TRBJ2-4; D remains unclear. The CDR3 has 12 amino acids. CDR1 SNHLY and CDR2 FYNNEI come from the germline V gene. The V gene lost 3 bases and the J gene lost 16 bases, with 16 bases spanning the gap. The DNA of the CDR3 is TGTGCCAGCAGTGACCCCCAGCCCCCCCGTTACTTC. Translating it yields CASSDPQPPRYF.

This chain connects TRBV7-2 to TRBJ2-5, with D possibly being TRBD2 (5 bases). Trimming took off 2 bases at V and 5 bases at J, with 15 bases between the two ends. The CDR3 totals 15 residues. The V gene's germline CDR1 is SGHTA and CDR2 FQGNSA. CDR3 nucleotide sequence: TGTGCCAGCAGCTTAAACCTCGGGGATGGCGAGACCCAGTACTTC. This translates into CASSLNLGDGETQYF.

A single count supports this clone. The chain joins TRBV28 to TRBJ2-3; 8 bases line up with TRBD2. After removal of 6 bases from V and 3 bases from J, the junction contained 2 bases not matched to a gene. The germline gives CDR1 MDHEN, CDR2 SYDVKM. The length of the CDR3 is 13 residues. CDR3 bases: TGTGCCAGCAGGGTAGCGGGAACAGATACGCAGTATTTT. It is translated as CASRVAGTDTQYF.

As concerns this clone: The same CDR3 is also encoded by other DNA sequences in this sample. This rearrangement joins TRBV11-3 to TRBJ2-3; possibly TRBD2 for D (5 bases). V lost 5 bases and J lost 2, with 8 bases in between. This CDR3 comprises 13 residues. Germline V gene data show CDR1 as SGHNT and CDR2 as YENEEA. The chain's CDR3 is CASSPGITDTQYF. Here the CDR3 DNA reads TGTGCCAGCAGCCCCGGGATCACAGATACGCAGTATTTT.

V gene TRBV28 combines with J gene TRBJ1-4; possibly TRBD1 for D (5 bases). With 5 bases removed from V and 6 bases from J, the gap between germline ends came to 13 bases. The CDR3 totals 14 residues. The germline CDR1 and CDR2 sequences are MDHEN and SYDVKM. As DNA, the CDR3 is TGTGCCAGCAGTCCTCCGGGGGGGTATGAAAAACTGTTTTTT. It yields the protein CASSPPGGYEKLFF.

This clone showed up just once. The chain joins TRBV7-9 to TRBJ2-7; D assignment may be TRBD1 or TRBD2 (5 bases each). Trimming pared 1 base from V and 4 bases from J, leaving 20 bases between. This CDR3 is 17 amino acids long. CDR1 and CDR2 from the germline V gene are SEHNR and FQNEAQ (reference sequence). For the CDR3, the DNA is TGTGCCAGCAGCTTAGAAGGTGGGGACCATAGGCCTTACGAGCAGTACTTC. The encoded protein is CASSLEGGDHRPYEQYF.

The chain has TRBV7-9 and TRBJ1-1; a weak D match, TRBD1 (6 bases). The ends were cut back, 5 bases at V and 6 bases at J, with 22 bases in the middle. The length of the CDR3 is 16 residues. Germline CDR1 SEHNR, CDR2 FQNEAQ (reference sequence). For the CDR3, the DNA is TGTGCCAGCAGCGAATGGAACAGGGACCCTGATGCTGAAGCTTTCTTT. This encodes CASSEWNRDPDAEAFF.

The count of this clone is one. This CDR3 reads CASSPWRGTFPYNEQFF. CDR3 nucleotides: TGTGCCAGCAGCCCCTGGAGGGGAACATTCCCCTACAATGAGCAGTTCTTC. V gene TRBV9 combines with J gene TRBJ2-1; D is perhaps TRBD2 (6 bases). The germline V gene has CDR1 SGDLS and CDR2 YYNGEE. This CDR3 is built from 17 residues. V gave up 4 bases and J gave up 2 bases, with 19 bases separating them.